This section outlines one T cell receptor beta chain sequence together with its context. The target antigen is unknown. This record belongs to a study of spatial heterogeneity in lung cancer. This sample's time point: sample taken at primary tumor resection. TCRdb processed the 5' RACE reads anew with MiXCR; each CDR3 protein has one entry. Of approximately 23,000 distinct CDR3 sequences listed, about 4.3% were seen once; the top ten hold 9% to 10%. Germline assignment: CDR1 SQVTM and CDR2 ANQGSEA. This CDR3 has 13 residues. V lost 8 bases and J 8 bases, leaving 18 bases between the germline ends. General study results and limits: The study found that expanded intratumoral alpha and beta TCR counts tracked tumor mutation counts.

The specimen was lung tumor tissue, collected at surgery. The receptor's source is a male donor with early-stage non-small cell lung cancer. The rearrangement links TRBV29-1 to TRBJ1-4; D remains unclear. The DNA for the CDR3 is TGCAGCCCCAACGGGCCCTCACGGGAAAAACTGTTTTTT. Its translation: CSPNGPSREKLFF.